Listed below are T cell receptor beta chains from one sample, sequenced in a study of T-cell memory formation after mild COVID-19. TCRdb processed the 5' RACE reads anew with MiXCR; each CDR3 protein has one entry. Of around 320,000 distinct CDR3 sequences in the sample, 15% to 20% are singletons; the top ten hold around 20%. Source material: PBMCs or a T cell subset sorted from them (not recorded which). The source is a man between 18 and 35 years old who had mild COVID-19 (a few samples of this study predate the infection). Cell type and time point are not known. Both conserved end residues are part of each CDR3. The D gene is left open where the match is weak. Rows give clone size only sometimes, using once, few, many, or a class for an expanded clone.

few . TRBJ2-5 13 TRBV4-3 TGCGCCAGCAGCCGGGCAGTGGGAGAGACCCAGTACTTC CASSRAVGETQYF
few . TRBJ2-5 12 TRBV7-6 TGTGCCAGCAGCCGTCACAAAGAGACCCAGTACTTC CASSRHKETQYF
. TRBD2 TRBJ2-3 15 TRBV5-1 TGCGCCAGCAGACCTCCGGGACTAGTGTCAGATACGCAGTATTTT CASRPPGLVSDTQYF
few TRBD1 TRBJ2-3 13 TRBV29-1 TGCAGCGTGCGGACAGGGCTTGGAGATACGCAGTATTTT CSVRTGLGDTQYF
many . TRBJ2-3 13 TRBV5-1 TGTGCCAGCAGCCGAACGGGCACAGATACGCAGTATTTT CASSRTGTDTQYF
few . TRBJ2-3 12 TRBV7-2 TGTGCCAGCAGCCGGGACACAGATACGCAGTATTTT CASSRDTDTQYF
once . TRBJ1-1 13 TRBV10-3 TGTGCCATCAAAATCGGGGGAGACACTGAAGCTTTCTTT CAIKIGGDTEAFF
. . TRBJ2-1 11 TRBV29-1 TGCAGCGTTGAATTATACAATGAGCAGTTCTTC CSVELYNEQFF
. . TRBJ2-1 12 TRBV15 TGTGCCACCACAGGCAGTAACAATGAGCAGTTCTTC CATTGSNNEQFF
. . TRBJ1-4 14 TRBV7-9 TGTGCCAGCAGTTATCAGGGCCCTAATGAAAAACTGTTTTTT CASSYQGPNEKLFF
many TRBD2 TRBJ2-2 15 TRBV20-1 TGCAGTGCTAGAGGGACTAGCGGGGAATCCGGGGAGCTGTTTTTT CSARGTSGESGELFF
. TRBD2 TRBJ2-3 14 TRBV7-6 TGTGCCAGCAGGGCGGGGGGGGTCCGAGATACGCAGTATTTT CASRAGGVRDTQYF
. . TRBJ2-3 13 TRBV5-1 TGCGCCAGCTTGCCATTAGGCGGGTATACGCAGTATTTT CASLPLGGYTQYF
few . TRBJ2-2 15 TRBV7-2 TGTGCCAGCAACCCGCAGGGTCCGAACACCGGGGAGCTGTTTTTT CASNPQGPNTGELFF
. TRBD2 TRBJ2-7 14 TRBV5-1 TGCGCCAGCAGCTTGGTTGGGGGGGCCTACGAGCAGTACTTC CASSLVGGAYEQYF
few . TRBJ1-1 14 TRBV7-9 TGTGCCAGCAGCTTAGGGTCGGTGAACACTGAAGCTTTCTTT CASSLGSVNTEAFF
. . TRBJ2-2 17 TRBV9 TGTGCCAGCAGCGTAGGTATCCGGGGGTCAGCTACCGGGGAGCTGTTTTTT CASSVGIRGSATGELFF
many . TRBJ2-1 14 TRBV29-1 TGCAGCGTTTCCCGACCCCCGGGATTTAATGAGCAGTTCTTC CSVSRPPGFNEQFF
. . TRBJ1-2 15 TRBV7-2 TGTGCCAGCAGGTCCCGCCAGGGAAATGGGTATGGCTACACCTTC CASRSRQGNGYGYTF
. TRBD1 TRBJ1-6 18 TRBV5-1 TGCGCCAGCAGCTTAGATGTGCGACAGGGGCAGAGAGCGCCACCCCTCCACTTT CASSLDVRQGQRAPPLHF
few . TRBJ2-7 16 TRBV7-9 TGTGCCAGCAGCCCGCTCGCCTGGACAGACCCTTTTCGGCAGTACTTC CASSPLAWTDPFRQYF
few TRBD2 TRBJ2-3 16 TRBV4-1 TGCGCCAGCAGCCAAGAACTAGCGGGGGCCCCCAAAACGCAGTATTTT CASSQELAGAPKTQYF
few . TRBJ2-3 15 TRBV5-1 TGCGCCAGCAGCTTGGACCCGGGCAGGGCAGATACGCAGTATTTT CASSLDPGRADTQYF
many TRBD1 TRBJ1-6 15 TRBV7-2 TGTGCCAGCCGAGGACAGGGAGGGACTAATTCACCCCTCCACTTT CASRGQGGTNSPLHF
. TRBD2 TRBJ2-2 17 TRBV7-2 TGTGCCAGCAGCTTAAGGTTTAAGCGGGGGGGCGCCGGGGAGCTGTTTTTT CASSLRFKRGGAGELFF
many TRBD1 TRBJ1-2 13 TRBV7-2 TGTGCCAGCAGCCCTGAGGGGGCGTATGGCTACACCTTC CASSPEGAYGYTF
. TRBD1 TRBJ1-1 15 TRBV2 TGTGCCAGCAGAGGACCGTGGGACAGGGCCCTTGAAGCTTTCTTT CASRGPWDRALEAFF
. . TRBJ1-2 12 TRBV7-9 TGTGCCAGCAGCCCCCAGGGGCTTGGTGACACCTTC CASSPQGLGDTF
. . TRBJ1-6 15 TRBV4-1 TGCGCCAGCAGCGGTTCGGGGCTGTTGAATTCACCCCTCCACTTT CASSGSGLLNSPLHF